This T cell receptor beta chain was sequenced in a study of blood T cells in healthy people across ages. Per sample, at least 6 micrograms of total RNA were extracted. This clonotype has more than one count but fewer than ten. As yet, its antigen is unknown. The use of a sample-barcoded 5' primer and a J-beta primer mix characterized a second PCR of about 7 to 12 cycles. TCRdb passed the 5' RACE reads through MiXCR, listing each CDR3 protein once. Of 700,000 to 850,000 distinct CDR3 sequences listed, about 37% are singletons. Study conclusions and caveats: No one knew whether donors had CMV, which possibly confounded expanded clonotype changes.

The CDR3 is 14 amino acids. Germline values: CDR1 SGHRS, CDR2 YFSETQ. V was pared by 4 bases and J by 4 bases, with 15 bases between. This chain links TRBV5-1 with TRBJ2-7; D could derive from TRBD1 or TRBD2 (6 bases each). The receptor's source is a man younger than 30 in good health. The sequenced sample was blood. CDR3 amino acids: CASSPGRGAYEQYF. The CDR3, as DNA: TGCGCCAGCAGCCCCGGTAGGGGGGCTTACGAGCAGTACTTC.